These 27 T cell receptor beta chains were all obtained from the same sample, sequenced in a study of shared clonotypes between healthy human individuals. Sequencing was performed with immunoSEQ multiplex PCR; in TCRdb, only in-frame clones are kept and a portion is missing. This sample yields 850,000 to 1,100,000 clones, of which around three quarters are seen a single time; approximately 0.9% belongs to the top ten. The specimen sequenced was memory CD4+ T cells from PBMCs. Subset reported: CD45RA-negative fraction. These receptor sequences come from a man younger than 35 in good health. Some clones in this sample may be carry-over from other donors' samples.

The chain employs TRBV10-3 and TRBJ2-3; TRBD2 aligns across 12 bases. This CDR3 has 16 amino acids. The germline V gene has CDR1 ENHRY and CDR2 SYGVKD. Unmatched junction bases numbered 4, after V lost 3 bases and J lost 3 bases. The DNA of the CDR3 is TGTGCCATCAGTGACCGAGGACTAGCGGGAACAGATACGCAGTATTTT. Protein product: CAISDRGLAGTDTQYF.

This clone was counted only a few times. The CDR3 DNA sequence: TGTGCCAGCAGTCGAGGGACAGGGGGCCTCTATTATGGCTACACCTTC. Protein sequence: CASSRGTGGLYYGYTF. This chain joins TRBV4-2 and TRBJ1-2; TRBD1 matches 12 bases. V shed 6 bases, J shed 5 bases, and the junction held 10 bases outside the gene matches. Germline V gene lookup returns CDR1 LGHNA and CDR2 YNFKEQ. The CDR3 covers 16 residues.

V usage is TRBV18 and J usage is TRBJ2-7; a possible D gene is TRBD1 (5 bases). V lost 3 bases to trimming and J lost 3 bases, with 18 bases between them. The germline CDR1 and CDR2 sequences are KGHSH and LQKENI. This CDR3 is built from 16 residues. CDR3 region: CASSPSPAGRLYEQYF. CDR3 sequence (DNA): TGTGCCAGCTCACCTTCCCCGGCAGGGCGTCTCTACGAGCAGTACTTC.

The V gene is TRBV7-2, the J gene TRBJ2-5; possible D gene TRBD2, 6 bases. Germline-derived CDR1 and CDR2 are SGHTA and FQGNSA. CDR3 length equals 13 residues. V dropped 8 bases and J dropped 5 bases, with 15 bases sitting between them. CDR3 residues: CASCSGPRETQYF. CDR3 coding DNA: TGTGCCAGCTGTAGCGGTCCTCGGGAGACCCAGTACTTC. The full variable domain, in which reference TRBV7-2 and TRBJ2-5 provide the parts outside the CDR3, is GAGVSQSPSNKVTEKGKDVELRCDPISGHTALYWYRQSLGQGLEFLIYFQGNSAPDKSGLPSDRFSAERTGGSVSTLTIQRTQQEDSAVYLCASCSGPRETQYFGPGTRLLVL.

This clone has a single count. V usage is TRBV10-3 and J usage is TRBJ2-7; maybe TRBD1 (6 bases). With 0 bases removed from V and 5 bases from J, the gap between germline ends came to 11 bases. Looked up from germline, CDR1 is ENHRY and CDR2 is SYGVKD. The CDR3 runs 14 residues. The CDR3 DNA sequence: TGTGCCATCAGTGAGTCAGCGGCAGGGGACGAGCAGTACTTC. It is translated as CAISESAAGDEQYF.

The gene calls are TRBV11-2 and TRBJ2-7, with 14 bases fitting TRBD2. V was pared by 4 bases and J by 7 bases, with 12 bases of the junction left unmatched. The CDR3 is 17 residues long. CDR1 and CDR2 from the germline V gene are SGHAT and FQNNGV. DNA for the CDR3: TGTGCCAGCAGCTCAGGGAAGGGACTAGCGGGAGTGAGAGAGCAGTACTTC. This gives the protein CASSSGKGLAGVREQYF.

This chain uses TRBV6-4 with TRBJ1-2; D unresolved. Germline V CDR1 and CDR2: MRHNA, SNTAGT. The V end was cut by 7 bases, the J end by 2 bases, with 11 bases between. The CDR3 runs to 13 residues. The CDR3 DNA is TGTGCCAGCATCGGGAGCAGGAACTATGGCTACACCTTC. It specifies CASIGSRNYGYTF.

Regarding this clone: This CDR3 fails to terminate in the conserved phenylalanine or tryptophan, so it likely reflects a read error. The V call is TRBV5-4, the J call TRBJ1-1; 8 bases are a match to TRBD1. CDR3 length equals 16 residues. Germline V lookup: CDR1 SGHNT, CDR2 YYREEE (reference sequence). V lost 0 bases to trimming and J lost 7 bases; unmatched junction nucleotides: 11. CDR3 in DNA: TGTGCCAGCAGCTTGGAGCAGGGGGCCAGGAGCCGTGAAGCTTTCCTT. This encodes CASSLEQGARSREAFL.

The genes are TRBV5-1 and TRBJ2-7; TRBD1 agrees at 7 bases. This CDR3 is 14 amino acids long. Germline V gives CDR1 SGHRS, CDR2 YFSETQ. Losses at the gene ends were 4 bases for V and 6 bases for J; bases not matched to a gene: 10. This chain's CDR3 is CASSAWTGSGEQYF. CDR3 coding DNA: TGCGCCAGCAGCGCGTGGACAGGTAGTGGCGAGCAGTACTTC.

V gene TRBV28 combines with J gene TRBJ2-3; 8 positions match TRBD1. The length of the CDR3 is 14 residues. Germline V gene sequence: CDR1 MDHEN, CDR2 SYDVKM. V dropped 7 bases and J dropped 5; count of bases not matched to a gene: 8. DNA of the CDR3: TGTGCCAGCATAGCAGGGGGCGAACTAGATACGCAGTATTTT. The encoded protein is CASIAGGELDTQYF.

A single count supports this clone. The chain recombines TRBV2 with TRBJ2-1; 10 bases line up with TRBD2. Per the germline V gene, CDR1 is SNHLY and CDR2 is FYNNEI. CDR3 length: 15 amino acids. The V segment lost 6 bases and the J segment 7 bases; nucleotides outside the gene matches: 9. Here the CDR3 DNA reads TGTGCCAGCAGAATACAAGCGGGAGGGTCTAATGAGCAGTTCTTC. This codes for CASRIQAGGSNEQFF.

The V call is TRBV18, the J call TRBJ2-5; 8 nucleotides agree with TRBD1. Germline V gene sequence: CDR1 KGHSH, CDR2 LQKENI. After removal of 6 bases from V and 2 bases from J, the junction contained 5 bases not matched to a gene. The CDR3 loop spans 14 amino acids. For the CDR3, the DNA is TGTGCCAGCTCCCTAACAGGGGGACAAGAGACCCAGTACTTC. Residues: CASSLTGGQETQYF.

DNA for the CDR3: TGCGCCAGCAGCTTGGTTGGGGCCCTCTATGGCTACACCTTC. This codes for CASSLVGALYGYTF. The rearrangement uses TRBV5-1 and TRBJ1-2, with D tentatively TRBD1 (5 bases). The length of the CDR3 is 14 residues. Trimming shortened V by 0 bases and J by 4 bases, and 10 bases separated the two germline ends. Germline loops: CDR1 SGHRS, CDR2 YFSETQ.

The chain couples TRBV25-1 to TRBJ1-2; D gene unclear. V lost 10 bases, J lost 7 bases, and 13 bases lay in between. The CDR3 is 11 amino acids. Germline loops: CDR1 MGHDK, CDR2 SYGVNS. The CDR3 coding sequence is TGTGCCACCGGTACTTTGGGTGGCTACACCTTC. Protein product: CATGTLGGYTF.

This clone was recorded only once. The chain joins TRBV11-1 to TRBJ2-1; D might be TRBD1 or TRBD2, each matching 5 bases. The CDR3 runs to 16 residues. Trimming stripped 2 bases from V and 0 bases from J, with 11 bases between. The germline CDR1 and CDR2 sequences are SGHAT and FQDESV (reference sequence). The CDR3 DNA sequence: TGTGCCAGCAGCTTAAATGAGGGGAGCTCCTACAATGAGCAGTTCTTC. It yields the protein CASSLNEGSSYNEQFF.

For the CDR3, the DNA is TGCAGCGTTGGAGGGGGACAGGGCTACAATGAGCAGTTCTTC. Translated: CSVGGGQGYNEQFF. V gene TRBV29-1 combines with J gene TRBJ2-1, with 9 bases that match TRBD1. Germline CDR1 is SQVTM and CDR2 is ANQGSEA. J lost 3 bases, V lost 4 bases, and 4 bases had no gene match. This CDR3 has 14 amino acids.

The rearrangement joins TRBV4-3 to TRBJ2-1, with 9 bases lining up with TRBD2. The CDR3 extends over 22 amino acids. CDR1 is LGHNA and CDR2 is YSLEER in the germline V gene. V trimming: 0 bases; J trimming: 1 base; junction bases outside the gene matches: 19. The CDR3 loop reads CASSQDVRFWREGQRSYNEQFF. The CDR3 nucleotides are TGCGCCAGCAGCCAAGACGTTAGGTTTTGGCGGGAGGGCCAACGTTCCTACAATGAGCAGTTCTTC.

Only a few counts were recorded for this clone. The chain recombines TRBV2 with TRBJ2-3; 15 positions agree with TRBD2. The CDR3 is 17 amino acids. Germline-derived CDR1 and CDR2 are SNHLY and FYNNEI. V shed 6 bases and J 3 bases; nucleotides not matched to a gene: 7. CDR3: CASRVGLAGGGTDTQYF. The CDR3 DNA reads as TGTGCCAGCAGAGTAGGACTAGCGGGAGGGGGGACAGATACGCAGTATTTT.

V is TRBV5-1 and J is TRBJ2-7; 7 nucleotides agree with TRBD1. The germline gives CDR1 SGHRS, CDR2 YFSETQ. V was clipped by 4 bases and J by 4 bases; unmatched bases: 8. The CDR3 extends over 14 amino acids. This CDR3 reads CASSSGQVAYEQYF. In DNA, the CDR3 is TGCGCCAGCAGCAGCGGACAGGTGGCGTACGAGCAGTACTTC.

The J gene is TRBJ1-2, the V gene TRBV30; the D is unclear. CDR1 is GTSNPN and CDR2 is SVGIG in the germline V gene (reference sequence). With 3 bases removed from V and 5 bases from J, the gap between germline ends came to 19 bases. This CDR3 region has 15 residues. CDR3 amino acids: CAWSLQTPVGYGYTF. The CDR3 DNA reads TGTGCCTGGAGCCTTCAGACTCCGGTCGGTTATGGCTACACCTTC.

The chain uses TRBV27 and TRBJ2-3, with 10 bases fitting TRBD1. This CDR3 has 17 amino acids. In germline, CDR1 is MNHEY, CDR2 SMNVEV (reference sequence). Losses at the gene ends were 6 bases for V and 1 base for J; bases not matched to a gene: 10. CDR3: CASRLNAGTGGTDTQYF. The CDR3 bases are TGTGCCAGCAGACTAAATGCCGGGACAGGGGGCACAGATACGCAGTATTTT.

V usage is TRBV28 and J usage is TRBJ2-2; D possibly corresponds to TRBD2 (7 bases). V was clipped by 1 base and J by 4 bases, with 13 bases between them. Per the germline V gene, CDR1 is MDHEN and CDR2 is SYDVKM. The CDR3 is 16 amino acids. The CDR3 here is CASSLYRGGGTGELFF. The CDR3 nucleotides read TGTGCCAGCAGTTTATACCGGGGAGGGGGCACCGGGGAGCTGTTTTTT.

The rearrangement joins TRBV7-9 to TRBJ2-4, with a weak D call TRBD2 (5 bases). Germline assignment: CDR1 SEHNR and CDR2 FQNEAQ (reference sequence). The CDR3 is 18 residues long. The V and J ends lost 5 bases and 0 bases respectively, with 20 bases between them. CDR3 in DNA: TGTGCCAGCAGCCCACGGGGTCAGATTCCTCTAGCCAAAAACATTCAGTACTTC. It codes for CASSPRGQIPLAKNIQYF.

The chain uses TRBV7-3 and TRBJ1-2, with 7 positions matching TRBD1. From germline, CDR1 is SGHTA and CDR2 FQGTGA. This CDR3 has 15 amino acids. V trimming: 4 bases; J trimming: 6 bases; junction bases outside the gene matches: 11. The chain's CDR3 is CASSSRTGRLDGYTF. CDR3 sequence (DNA): TGTGCCAGCAGCTCCCGGACAGGCCGCCTTGATGGCTACACCTTC.

The chain combines TRBV18 with TRBJ1-1, with D possibly TRBD1 on 5 matching bases. The germline V gene has CDR1 KGHSH and CDR2 LQKENI. The CDR3 contains 16 residues. V was shortened by 2 bases and J by 0 bases, with 13 bases between the two germline ends. CDR3 residues: CASSPGAGRVNTEAFF. CDR3 nucleotide sequence: TGTGCCAGCTCACCAGGGGCTGGTCGAGTGAACACTGAAGCTTTCTTT.

The sample holds a few counts of this clone. The rearrangement links TRBV28 to TRBJ2-1; tentative D call: TRBD2 (5 bases). The V end lost 6 bases, the J end lost 3 bases, and 18 bases lay between the germline ends. Germline CDR1 and CDR2: MDHEN and SYDVKM. The CDR3 covers 16 residues. CDR3 residues: CASSPGSMSFYNEQFF. The CDR3 DNA is TGTGCCAGCAGCCCGGGGTCGATGAGTTTCTACAATGAGCAGTTCTTC. The variable domain in full, completed from reference TRBV28 and TRBJ2-1, reads DVKVTQSSRYLVKRTGEKVFLECVQDMDHENMFWYRQDPGLGLRLIYFSYDVKMKEKGDIPEGYSVSREKKERFSLILESASTNQTSMYLCASSPGSMSFYNEQFFGPGTRLTVL.

This chain connects TRBV27 to TRBJ1-1; D is unclear. The V and J ends lost 6 bases and 7 bases respectively, with 15 bases between them. Germline V gene lookup returns CDR1 MNHEY and CDR2 SMNVEV (reference sequence). The CDR3 has 13 amino acids. CDR3 bases: TGTGCCAGCAGCCCGGGCAAGGGAATTGAAGCTTTCTTT. It encodes CASSPGKGIEAFF.